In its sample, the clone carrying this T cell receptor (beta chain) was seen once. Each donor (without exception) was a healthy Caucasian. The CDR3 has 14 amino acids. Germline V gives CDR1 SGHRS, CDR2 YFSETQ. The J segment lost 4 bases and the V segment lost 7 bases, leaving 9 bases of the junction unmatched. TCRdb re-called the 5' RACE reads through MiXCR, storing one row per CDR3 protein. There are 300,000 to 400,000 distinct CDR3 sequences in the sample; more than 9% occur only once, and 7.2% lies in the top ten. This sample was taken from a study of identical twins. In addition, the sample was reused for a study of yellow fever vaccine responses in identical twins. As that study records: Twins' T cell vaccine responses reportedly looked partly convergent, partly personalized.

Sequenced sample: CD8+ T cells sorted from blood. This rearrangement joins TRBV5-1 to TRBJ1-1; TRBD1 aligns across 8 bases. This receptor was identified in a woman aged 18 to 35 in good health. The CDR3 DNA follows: TGCGCCAGCGCCTTGACAGGGGAGGGCACTGAAGCTTTCTTT. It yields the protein CASALTGEGTEAFF.